A selection of T cell receptor beta chains follows, all from one sample in a study of CD8 T cells in Susac syndrome. TCRdb independently ran MiXCR on the immunoSEQ multiplex PCR reads; one entry per CDR3 protein. The table records approximately 190,000 distinct CDR3 sequences, roughly 95% of them present only once. The specimen sequenced was CD4+ T cells from PBMCs. These receptors came from a human donor with Susac syndrome. Both conserved end residues are part of each CDR3. D genes are given only for firm matches. A row's size may be missing; if present it is once, few, many or a size class.

j_call: TRBJ2-7; v_call: TRBV5-1; d_call: -; clone_size: -; cdr3_aa: CASSLEDYEQYF; cdr3_nt: TGCGCCAGCAGCTTGGAAGACTACGAGCAGTACTTC
j_call: TRBJ1-1; v_call: TRBV14; d_call: -; clone_size: -; cdr3_aa: CASSLIPVGEAFF; cdr3_nt: TGTGCCAGCAGCCTCATTCCGGTGGGTGAAGCTTTCTTT
j_call: TRBJ1-5; v_call: TRBV6-5; d_call: -; clone_size: -; cdr3_aa: CASSYSQGSNQPQHF; cdr3_nt: TGTGCCAGCAGTTACTCCCAGGGGTCCAATCAGCCCCAGCATTTT
j_call: TRBJ2-5; v_call: TRBV5-1; d_call: -; clone_size: -; cdr3_aa: CASSQTGTPQETQYF; cdr3_nt: TGCGCCAGCAGCCAGACCGGGACACCTCAAGAGACCCAGTACTTC
j_call: TRBJ1-5; v_call: TRBV20-1; d_call: -; clone_size: once; cdr3_aa: CSARELGRTQPQHF; cdr3_nt: TGCAGTGCTAGAGAACTTGGGAGGACCCAGCCCCAGCATTTT
j_call: TRBJ1-5; v_call: TRBV29-1; d_call: -; clone_size: -; cdr3_aa: CSVGTVGQPQHF; cdr3_nt: TGCAGCGTTGGGACAGTGGGCCAGCCCCAGCATTTT
j_call: TRBJ2-1; v_call: TRBV7-9; d_call: -; clone_size: -; cdr3_aa: CASSSTLRSYNEQFF; cdr3_nt: TGTGCCAGCAGCTCCACCCTTAGATCCTACAATGAGCAGTTCTTC
j_call: TRBJ2-7; v_call: TRBV5-1; d_call: -; clone_size: -; cdr3_aa: CASSLERFYEQYF; cdr3_nt: TGCGCCAGCAGCTTGGAACGCTTCTACGAGCAGTACTTC
j_call: TRBJ2-3; v_call: TRBV11-2; d_call: -; clone_size: -; cdr3_aa: CASSLGVSETDTQYF; cdr3_nt: TGTGCCAGCAGCTTGGGGGTTAGCGAGACAGATACGCAGTATTTT
j_call: TRBJ1-1; v_call: TRBV7-9; d_call: -; clone_size: -; cdr3_aa: CASSLPLGGNTEAFF; cdr3_nt: TGTGCCAGCAGTCTACCTCTTGGGGGGAACACTGAAGCTTTCTTT
j_call: TRBJ2-7; v_call: TRBV5-1; d_call: -; clone_size: -; cdr3_aa: CASSKQGIEQYF; cdr3_nt: TGCGCCAGCAGCAAACAAGGGATCGAGCAGTACTTC
j_call: TRBJ2-3; v_call: TRBV12-3/TRBV12-4; d_call: TRBD1; clone_size: -; cdr3_aa: CASAGQGVGFTDTQYF; cdr3_nt: TGTGCCAGCGCTGGACAGGGAGTCGGTTTCACAGATACGCAGTATTTT
j_call: TRBJ2-5; v_call: TRBV7-6; d_call: -; clone_size: few; cdr3_aa: CASSIQGVETQYF; cdr3_nt: TGTGCCAGCAGCATACAGGGAGTCGAGACCCAGTACTTC
j_call: TRBJ2-3; v_call: TRBV29-1; d_call: -; clone_size: -; cdr3_aa: CSVAGVGSPTAVTQYF; cdr3_nt: TGCAGCGTTGCCGGGGTGGGGAGCCCCACCGCGGTTACGCAGTATTTT
j_call: TRBJ2-1; v_call: TRBV7-9; d_call: -; clone_size: -; cdr3_aa: CASSPFRGESYNEQFF; cdr3_nt: TGTGCCAGCAGCCCCTTTAGGGGGGAATCCTACAATGAGCAGTTCTTC
j_call: TRBJ2-3; v_call: TRBV12-3/TRBV12-4; d_call: TRBD2; clone_size: -; cdr3_aa: CASTLGLAADTQYF; cdr3_nt: TGTGCCAGCACCCTTGGACTAGCGGCAGATACGCAGTATTTT
j_call: TRBJ2-5; v_call: TRBV30; d_call: -; clone_size: -; cdr3_aa: CAWSVFRETQYF; cdr3_nt: TGTGCCTGGAGTGTCTTCCGCGAGACCCAGTACTTC
j_call: TRBJ2-3; v_call: TRBV4-3; d_call: TRBD2; clone_size: -; cdr3_aa: CASSQDGTSGWGTDTQYF; cdr3_nt: TGCGCCAGCAGCCAAGATGGGACTAGCGGGTGGGGCACAGATACGCAGTATTTT
j_call: TRBJ2-3; v_call: TRBV28; d_call: -; clone_size: -; cdr3_aa: CASSLFGTTDTQYF; cdr3_nt: TGTGCCAGCAGTTTGTTTGGTACCACAGATACGCAGTATTTT
j_call: TRBJ2-3; v_call: TRBV20-1; d_call: -; clone_size: -; cdr3_aa: CSASLDTQYF; cdr3_nt: TGCAGTGCTAGCCTTGATACGCAGTATTTT
j_call: TRBJ2-5; v_call: TRBV12-3/TRBV12-4; d_call: TRBD1; clone_size: -; cdr3_aa: CASSFGTGGLQETQYF; cdr3_nt: TGTGCCAGCAGTTTTGGGACAGGGGGCTTACAAGAGACCCAGTACTTC
j_call: TRBJ2-5; v_call: TRBV20-1; d_call: -; clone_size: -; cdr3_aa: CSAPDWGETQYF; cdr3_nt: TGCAGTGCCCCGGACTGGGGGGAGACCCAGTACTTC